This T cell receptor beta chain was sequenced for a study of vaccination and CD4 T cells after COVID-19. The study, taken as a whole, reports: Relatively few convalescent patients and no early post-infection timepoints were analyzed.

Details on this clonotype: Its antigen remains unknown.

This CDR3 has 14 amino acids. Germline lookup yields CDR1 KGHDR and CDR2 SFDVKD. V lost 7 bases, J lost 7 bases, and 7 bases stayed unmatched. The Oncomine TCR Beta short-read assay sequenced DNA from cultured CD4+ T cells. Each CDR3 protein gets one entry after TCRdb re-called the PCR reads with MiXCR. The data hold approximately 21,000 distinct CDR3 sequences, with around 60% observed a single time. Noted treatment: approximately 9-day PBMC culture with coronavirus spike peptide pools or control peptides (ViraFEST assay). This chain uses TRBV24-1 with TRBJ2-2; the match to TRBD1 covers 8 bases. The source of this sequence is a human donor who had recovered from COVID-19. The starting material was CD4+ T cells from blood, cultured in vitro, obtained after SARS-CoV-2 vaccination. The CDR3 here is CATSSRGPDGELFF. CDR3 nucleotides: TGTGCCACCAGCAGCAGGGGGCCAGACGGGGAGCTGTTTTTT.